This passage covers 22 T cell receptor beta chains from one sample sequenced in a study of shared clonotypes between healthy human individuals. Produced via immunoSEQ multiplex PCR; TCRdb's table is partial and in-frame only. Of 2,500,000 or so clones in the sample, 85% to 95% were seen once. Specimen: naive CD4+ T cells sorted from blood. This sample's subset: CD45RA+ positively selected. The receptors stem from a man between 18 and 29 years old in good health.

This chain uses TRBV7-9 with TRBJ1-5, with 12 nucleotides matching TRBD1. V lost 5 bases, J lost 6 bases, and 5 bases stayed unmatched. The CDR3 consists of 15 residues. Germline V gene lookup returns CDR1 SEHNR and CDR2 FQNEAQ (reference sequence). The CDR3 coding sequence is TGTGCCAGCAGCGCGGGACAGGGGGCTGGTCAGCCCCAGCATTTT. The encoded protein is CASSAGQGAGQPQHF.

This clone was detected only once. The chain is built from TRBV27 and TRBJ2-7; 10 bases line up with TRBD2. Germline CDR1 is MNHEY and CDR2 is SMNVEV (reference sequence). This CDR3 has 16 amino acids. V trimming: 4 bases; J trimming: 1 base; junction bases outside the gene matches: 7. The CDR3 DNA reads as TGTGCCAGCAGTTCCTTGGGTAGCGGGGGGTCCTACGAGCAGTACTTC. Translating it yields CASSSLGSGGSYEQYF.

Comments on this clone: The same CDR3 arises from other DNA sequences in this sample as well. V and J are TRBV5-1 and TRBJ2-1; a weak D match, TRBD2 (5 bases). Trimming cost V 2 bases and J 4 bases, with 13 bases left between them. CDR3 size: 15 residues. The germline V gene has CDR1 SGHRS and CDR2 YFSETQ. CDR3 sequence reads: CASSLGGSTYNEQFF. CDR3 nucleotides: TGCGCCAGCAGCTTAGGTGGGAGTACTTACAATGAGCAGTTCTTC.

The J gene is TRBJ2-3, the V gene TRBV7-2; D gene ambiguous. Trimming cost V 10 bases and J 4 bases, with 15 bases left between them. The CDR3 contains 13 residues. Germline CDR1 reads SGHTA; CDR2 reads FQGNSA. The DNA of the CDR3 is TGTGCCACCGCGCGCGTGCTCCCAGATACGCAGTATTTT. This sequence encodes CATARVLPDTQYF.

This clone was picked up one time. This sequence joins TRBV7-8 and TRBJ1-6, with TRBD1 identical over 10 bases. CDR1 is SGHVS, CDR2 FQNEAQ, per germline. Trimming removed 4 bases from V and 10 bases from J; junction bases left unmatched: 7. This CDR3 is 15 amino acids long. CDR3 amino acids: CASSSDRGLGSPLHF. For the CDR3, the DNA is TGTGCCAGCAGCTCAGACAGGGGGCTAGGATCACCCCTCCACTTT. Together with reference TRBV7-8 and TRBJ1-6, the CDR3 gives the full variable domain: GAGVSQSPRYKVAKRGQDVALRCDPISGHVSLFWYQQALGQGPEFLTYFQNEAQLDKSGLPSDRFFAERPEGSVSTLKIQRTQQEDSAVYLCASSSDRGLGSPLHFGNGTRLTVT.

The CDR3 spells CASSPDRVSNQPQHF. The CDR3 region has the DNA TGTGCCAGCAGCCCAGACAGGGTTAGCAATCAGCCCCAGCATTTT. V usage is TRBV7-8 and J usage is TRBJ1-5; 7 bases match TRBD1. Trimming cost V 5 bases and J 0 bases; bases outside gene matches: 4. Germline-derived CDR1 and CDR2 are SGHVS and FQNEAQ. The CDR3 spans 15 residues.

This chain uses TRBV5-1 with TRBJ2-7, with 7 bases fitting TRBD2. The CDR3 consists of 14 residues. J gave up 2 bases and V 7 bases, and 9 bases lay outside the gene matches. From germline, CDR1 is SGHRS and CDR2 YFSETQ. The CDR3 sequence: CASRLTSATYEQYF. CDR3 DNA sequence: TGCGCCAGCCGCCTAACTAGCGCGACCTACGAGCAGTACTTC.

The chain uses TRBV11-2 and TRBJ2-1; D is ambiguous. V was trimmed by 3 bases and J by 8 bases, leaving 8 bases between them. Germline V gene sequence: CDR1 SGHAT, CDR2 FQNNGV. The CDR3 spans 12 residues. The CDR3 region has the DNA TGTGCCAGCAGCTTCCTCGCTGATGAGCAGTTCTTC. The encoded protein is CASSFLADEQFF. Variable domain in full (rest from reference TRBV11-2 and TRBJ2-1): EAGVAQSPRYKIIEKRQSVAFWCNPISGHATLYWYQQILGQGPKLLIQFQNNGVVDDSQLPKDRFSAERLKGVDSTLKIQPAKLEDSAVYLCASSFLADEQFFGPGTRLTVL.

This rearrangement joins TRBV27 to TRBJ2-6, with a possible D match to TRBD1 (6 bases). The germline CDR1 and CDR2 sequences are MNHEY and SMNVEV (reference sequence). V was shortened by 5 bases and J by 0 bases, with 14 bases between the two germline ends. The CDR3 extends over 17 amino acids. The DNA of the CDR3 is TGTGCCAGCAGTCCCCGGGACACCAGCTCTGGGGCCAACGTCCTGACTTTC. It yields the protein CASSPRDTSSGANVLTF.

The table lists this clone with a count of one. The rearrangement uses TRBV9 and TRBJ2-3; TRBD2 is a possible D gene (5 bases). CDR1 is SGDLS, CDR2 YYNGEE, per germline. Between the trimmed V and J ends, which lost 2 bases and 0 bases, there was a span of 13 bases. There are 16 residues in the CDR3. CDR3 coding DNA: TGTGCCAGCAGCGTCTTCCCGGACTCTAGCACAGATACGCAGTATTTT. This encodes CASSVFPDSSTDTQYF.

The chain recombines TRBV10-3 with TRBJ2-3, with D unresolved. Per germline, CDR1 ENHRY and CDR2 SYGVKD. The CDR3 consists of 12 residues. V was pared by 2 bases and J by 5 bases, with 5 bases between. The CDR3: CAISEMGDTQYF. In DNA form, the CDR3 reads TGTGCCATCAGTGAGATGGGAGATACGCAGTATTTT.

A single count supports this clone. The chain joins TRBV7-8 to TRBJ2-5; 7 bases agree with TRBD1. Germline CDR1 reads SGHVS; CDR2 reads FQNEAQ. The CDR3 spans 16 residues. V lost 0 bases and J lost 2; bases outside the gene matches: 6. As DNA, the CDR3 is TGTGCCAGCAGCTTAGCTGGGACAGTCGGACAAGAGACCCAGTACTTC. It encodes CASSLAGTVGQETQYF.

The chain links TRBV28 to TRBJ2-7; 12 bases line up with TRBD1. V gave up 5 bases and J gave up 4 bases; unmatched junction bases: 6. CDR1 is MDHEN and CDR2 is SYDVKM in the germline V gene. The CDR3 has 15 amino acids. Written as DNA, the CDR3 is TGTGCCAGCAGTCACCGGGACAGGGGGCGATACGAGCAGTACTTC. Its translation: CASSHRDRGRYEQYF.

The rearrangement joins TRBV9 to TRBJ2-1; D is possibly TRBD2 (5 bases). Trimming pared 4 bases from V and 1 base from J, leaving 6 bases between. The CDR3 is 13 residues long. Per germline, CDR1 SGDLS and CDR2 YYNGEE. The CDR3 protein is CASSPGSYNEQFF. The CDR3 DNA reads TGTGCCAGCAGCCCGGGGTCCTACAATGAGCAGTTCTTC.

V is TRBV2 and J is TRBJ2-1; D tentatively reads TRBD1 or TRBD2 (5 bases each). CDR1 and CDR2 from the germline V gene are SNHLY and FYNNEI. This CDR3 contains 14 residues. Trimming removed 5 bases at V and 6 bases at J, with 14 bases between. This chain's CDR3 is CASSIRDQSNEQFF. The CDR3 nucleotides read TGTGCCAGCAGTATACGGGACCAATCCAATGAGCAGTTCTTC.

V usage is TRBV11-2 and J usage is TRBJ1-6, with 10 bases identical to TRBD1. The germline V gene has CDR1 SGHAT and CDR2 FQNNGV. This CDR3 region has 18 residues. Losses at the gene ends were 0 bases for V and 1 base for J; bases not matched to a gene: 3. CDR3 sequence reads: CASSLDRDRGSYNSPLHF. The CDR3 DNA sequence: TGTGCCAGCAGCTTAGACCGGGACAGGGGATCCTATAATTCACCCCTCCACTTT.

The CDR3 DNA sequence: TGTGCCAGCAGACAACCTCCCGGACAGGGGGCGGAGGTCTACACCTTC. Protein sequence: CASRQPPGQGAEVYTF. This chain uses TRBV28 with TRBJ1-2; TRBD1 aligns across 11 bases. This CDR3 is 16 amino acids long. V gave up 6 bases and J gave up 10 bases; unmatched junction bases: 16. Germline CDR1 MDHEN, CDR2 SYDVKM.

The V gene is TRBV7-2, the J gene TRBJ2-5; 12 bases are shared with TRBD2. Germline-derived CDR1 and CDR2 are SGHTA and FQGNSA. The CDR3 spans 18 residues. J was trimmed by 2 bases and V by 1 base; bases with no gene match: 8. In nucleotides, the CDR3 is TGTGCCAGCAGCTTAGTTGCTAGCGGGAGGGCCAATCAAGAGACCCAGTACTTC. This gives the protein CASSLVASGRANQETQYF.

The gene calls are TRBV19 and TRBJ1-4; D remains ambiguous. Trimming pared 4 bases from V and 7 bases from J, leaving 16 bases between. The CDR3 is 15 amino acids. Germline values: CDR1 LNHDA, CDR2 SQIVND (reference sequence). This CDR3 is CASSSLLNRAEKLFF. The CDR3 DNA is TGTGCCAGTAGTAGCCTTTTGAATCGGGCTGAAAAACTGTTTTTT.

The V and J genes are TRBV5-1 and TRBJ2-6; 10 positions agree with TRBD1. The trim removed 4 bases at V and 4 bases at J, leaving 8 bases unmatched. The CDR3 is 17 amino acids. The V gene's germline CDR1 is SGHRS and CDR2 YFSETQ. The CDR3 DNA is TGCGCCAGCAGCACAACGGGACAGGGGAACGGGGCCAACGTCCTGACTTTC. This codes for CASSTTGQGNGANVLTF.

The chain links TRBV30 to TRBJ2-1; D is uncertain. The CDR3 is 17 amino acids. V shed 3 bases and J shed 0 bases, with 18 bases lying between them. CDR1 is GTSNPN, CDR2 SVGIG, per germline (reference sequence). CDR3 region: CAWSLPPTASSYNEQFF. CDR3 coding DNA: TGTGCCTGGAGCCTGCCCCCCACAGCGAGCTCCTACAATGAGCAGTTCTTC.

V gene TRBV2 combines with J gene TRBJ1-4; D is uncertain. Per germline, CDR1 SNHLY and CDR2 FYNNEI. The CDR3 runs to 14 residues. V lost 7 bases to trimming and J lost 0 bases, with 9 bases between them. Written as DNA, the CDR3 is TGTGCCAGCATCCCAGGTTCAACTAATGAAAAACTGTTTTTT. Translation: CASIPGSTNEKLFF.